The 10 T cell receptor beta chains in this list originate from one sample, sequenced in a study of beta chain features in type 1 diabetes. These receptors lack a known antigen. The sequenced template was cDNA made from the entire isolated RNA. TCRdb's table, derived via immunoSEQ multiplex PCR, lists solely in-frame clones and lacks some. Among 200,000 to 250,000 clones listed, roughly 14% were seen once. Broader study findings: Researchers report that Type 1 diabetes patients had moderately but significantly shorter TCRB CDR3s across all four CD4+ subsets.

The sample comprised naive CD4+ T cells from blood. Receptor source: a young man with type 1 diabetes.

This clone appeared a few times. V gene TRBV9 combines with J gene TRBJ2-2; 9 bases agree with TRBD2. The CDR3 extends over 16 amino acids. The V gene's germline CDR1 is SGDLS and CDR2 YYNGEE. V shed 0 bases, J shed 1 base, and the junction held 1 base outside the gene matches. This CDR3 reads CASSVGLAENTGELFF. As DNA, the CDR3 is TGTGCCAGCAGCGTAGGACTAGCGGAGAACACCGGGGAGCTGTTTTTT. The entire variable domain, with the rest obtained from reference TRBV9 and TRBJ2-2, is as follows: DSGVTQTPKHLITATGQRVTLRCSPRSGDLSVYWYQQSLDQGLQFLIQYYNGEERAKGNILERFSAQQFPDLHSELNLSSLELGDSALYFCASSVGLAENTGELFFGEGSRLTVL.

This clone was seen a few times. The genes are TRBV29-1 and TRBJ1-1, with D perhaps matching TRBD1 (5 bases). The CDR3 runs to 13 residues. Germline-derived CDR1 and CDR2 are SQVTM and ANQGSEA. Trimming left V 4 bases short and J 5 bases short, with 14 bases between. CDR3 loop: CSVVVGVLTEAFF. The CDR3 region has the DNA TGCAGCGTTGTAGTAGGGGTATTAACTGAAGCTTTCTTT.

This chain connects TRBV5-6 to TRBJ1-1; D is undetermined. Per the germline V gene, CDR1 is SGHDT and CDR2 is YYEEEE. Trimming removed 0 bases at V and 1 base at J, with 10 bases between. The CDR3 covers 15 residues. CDR3 DNA sequence: TGTGCCAGCAGCTTGGGGCTGGCTTCGAACACTGAAGCTTTCTTT. Translated: CASSLGLASNTEAFF. Full variable domain (outside the CDR3, taken from reference TRBV5-6 and TRBJ1-1): DAGVTQSPTHLIKTRGQQVTLRCSPKSGHDTVSWYQQALGQGPQFIFQYYEEEERQRGNFPDRFSGHQFPNYSSELNVNALLLGDSALYLCASSLGLASNTEAFFGQGTRLTVV.

This clone has a handful of counts. The rearrangement joins TRBV7-9 to TRBJ1-3; TRBD1 agrees at 7 bases. The V and J ends lost 4 bases and 3 bases, in that order; junction bases with no gene match: 6. The length of the CDR3 is 15 residues. Germline V lookup: CDR1 SEHNR, CDR2 FQNEAQ (reference sequence). The CDR3, as DNA: TGTGCCAGCAGCTCGACAGGGACTGATGGAAACACCATATATTTT. It yields the protein CASSSTGTDGNTIYF.

This clone was detected a few times. The chain joins TRBV2 to TRBJ2-1; D is perhaps TRBD2 (6 bases). The V end was cut by 7 bases, the J end by 8 bases, with 12 bases between. The CDR3 length is 12 residues. In germline, CDR1 is SNHLY, CDR2 FYNNEI. The DNA of the CDR3 is TGTGCCAGCACCGAGGAGGGGTATGAGCAGTTCTTC. Translation gives CASTEEGYEQFF.

The rearrangement links TRBV7-9 to TRBJ2-3, with D maybe TRBD2 (7 bases). V lost 7 bases to trimming and J lost 4 bases, with 21 bases between them. This CDR3 has 16 amino acids. The germline CDR1 and CDR2 sequences are SEHNR and FQNEAQ (reference sequence). The CDR3 sequence: CASIDSGRGHADTQYF. The CDR3 DNA reads TGTGCCAGCATCGACTCCGGGCGGGGGCATGCAGATACGCAGTATTTT.

The chain carries TRBV19 and TRBJ2-1; TRBD2 matches at 11 bases. Trimming took 6 bases from V and 5 from J; bases not matched to a gene: 12. Germline loops: CDR1 LNHDA, CDR2 SQIVND (reference sequence). The CDR3 extends over 17 amino acids. CDR3 amino acids: CASRLRPGLAENNEQFF. CDR3 sequence (DNA): TGTGCCAGTAGACTCAGACCGGGACTAGCGGAAAACAATGAGCAGTTCTTC.

Points on this clone: At one end the junction does not follow the germline gene, possibly because of a read error. CDR3 region: CASSPRTGLHYEQYF. DNA for the CDR3: TGTGCCAGCAGCCCCCGGACAGGACTGCACTACGAGCAATACTTC. The chain recombines TRBV11-2 with TRBJ2-7, with 7 bases lining up with TRBD1. CDR3 length: 15 residues. CDR1 is SGHAT and CDR2 is FQNNGV in the germline V gene.

This clone has only a few counts. CDR3 loop: CASSVDRGYEQYF. In nucleotides, the CDR3 is TGCGCCAGCAGCGTGGACAGGGGTTACGAGCAGTACTTC. The V and J genes are TRBV5-1 and TRBJ2-7; 9 nucleotides line up with TRBD1. Germline V gives CDR1 SGHRS, CDR2 YFSETQ. The J segment lost 4 bases and the V segment lost 4 bases, leaving 3 bases of the junction unmatched. The CDR3 spans 13 residues.

This clone was recorded a few times. The chain links TRBV5-1 to TRBJ2-1; 12 bases are shared with TRBD2. Germline CDR1 is SGHRS and CDR2 is YFSETQ. The CDR3 is 15 amino acids. The V gene end was trimmed by 6 bases and the J gene end by 9 bases; junction bases not matched to a gene: 10. The CDR3 coding sequence is TGCGCCAGCAACACCTCCCCTAGCGGGGGGGGTGAGCAGTTCTTC. Translation: CASNTSPSGGGEQFF. The full variable domain, its missing parts supplied by reference TRBV5-1 and TRBJ2-1, is KAGVTQTPRYLIKTRGQQVTLSCSPISGHRSVSWYQQTPGQGLQFLFEYFSETQRNKGNFPGRFSGRQFSNSRSEMNVSTLELGDSALYLCASNTSPSGGGEQFFGPGTRLTVL.